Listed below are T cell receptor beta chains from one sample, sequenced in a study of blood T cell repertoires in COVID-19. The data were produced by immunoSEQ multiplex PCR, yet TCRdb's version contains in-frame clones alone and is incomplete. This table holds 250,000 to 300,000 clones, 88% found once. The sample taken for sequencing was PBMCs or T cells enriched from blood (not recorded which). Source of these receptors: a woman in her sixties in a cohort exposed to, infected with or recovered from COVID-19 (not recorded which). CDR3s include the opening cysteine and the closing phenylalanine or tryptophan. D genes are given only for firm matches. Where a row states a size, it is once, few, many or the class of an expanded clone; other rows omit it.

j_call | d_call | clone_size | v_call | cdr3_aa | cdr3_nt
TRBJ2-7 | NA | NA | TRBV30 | CAWGRGYEQYF | TGTGCCTGGGGCCGGGGTTACGAGCAGTACTTC
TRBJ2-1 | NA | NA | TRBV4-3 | CASSQEGVAYNEQFF | TGCGCCAGCAGCCAAGAAGGGGTAGCCTACAATGAGCAGTTCTTC
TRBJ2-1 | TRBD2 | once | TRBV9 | CASSVAGDTYNEQFF | TGTGCCAGCAGCGTTGCGGGAGATACGTACAATGAGCAGTTCTTC
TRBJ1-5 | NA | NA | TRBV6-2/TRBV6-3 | CASSWAPGGNQPQHF | TGTGCCAGCAGTTGGGCCCCAGGGGGCAATCAGCCCCAGCATTTT
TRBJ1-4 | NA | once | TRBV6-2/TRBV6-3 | CASSPLGHPNEKLFF | TGTGCCAGCAGCCCCTTGGGACATCCTAATGAAAAACTGTTTTTT
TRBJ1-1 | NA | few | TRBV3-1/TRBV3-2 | CASSRPRGKSNTEAFF | TGTGCCAGCAGCAGACCCCGAGGGAAGTCGAACACTGAAGCTTTCTTT
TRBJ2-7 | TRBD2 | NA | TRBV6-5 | CASSWGLAGAYEQYF | TGTGCCAGCAGTTGGGGACTAGCGGGGGCCTACGAGCAGTACTTC
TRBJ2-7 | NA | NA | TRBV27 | CASSFRGGEQYF | TGTGCCAGCAGTTTTAGGGGGGGCGAGCAGTACTTC
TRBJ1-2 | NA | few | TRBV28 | CASSLLGAYGYTF | TGTGCCAGCAGTTTACTGGGGGCCTATGGCTACACCTTC
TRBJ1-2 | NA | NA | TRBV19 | CASISSVVDSYYGYTF | TGTGCCAGTATTTCTTCGGTCGTCGACAGTTACTATGGCTACACCTTC
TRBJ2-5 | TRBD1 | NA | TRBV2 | CASSAGTGGFETQYF | TGTGCCAGCAGTGCTGGGACAGGGGGCTTTGAGACCCAGTACTTC
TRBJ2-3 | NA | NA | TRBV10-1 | CASSGQDTDTQYF | TGCGCCAGCAGTGGCCAGGACACAGATACGCAGTATTTT
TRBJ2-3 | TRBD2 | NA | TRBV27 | CASTTLGQREYGDTQYF | TGTGCCAGCACCACCCTGGGCCAGCGGGAGTATGGGGATACGCAGTATTTT
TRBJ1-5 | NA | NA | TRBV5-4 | CASSLDGYQPQHF | TGTGCCAGCAGCTTGGACGGGTATCAGCCCCAGCATTTT
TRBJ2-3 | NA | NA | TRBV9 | CASSVVGGASTDTQYF | TGTGCCAGCAGCGTAGTCGGGGGAGCTAGCACAGATACGCAGTATTTT
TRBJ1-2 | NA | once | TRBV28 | CASSPFARVDYGYTF | TGTGCCAGCAGTCCGTTTGCCAGGGTAGACTATGGCTACACCTTC
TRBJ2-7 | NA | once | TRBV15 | CATSRAGLVGWEQYF | TGTGCCACCAGCAGAGCTGGTCTAGTGGGTTGGGAGCAGTACTTC
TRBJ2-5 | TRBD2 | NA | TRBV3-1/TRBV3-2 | CASSPPLGRTSGEVRETQYF | TGTGCCAGCAGCCCCCCCCTTGGGAGGACTAGCGGTGAAGTTCGAGAGACCCAGTACTTC
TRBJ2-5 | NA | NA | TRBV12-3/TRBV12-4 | CASRLNGQETQYF | TGTGCCAGCAGGCTAAACGGGCAAGAGACCCAGTACTTC
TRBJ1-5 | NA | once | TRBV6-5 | CASSPRGSNQPQHF | TGTGCCAGCAGTCCCAGGGGCAGCAATCAGCCCCAGCATTTT
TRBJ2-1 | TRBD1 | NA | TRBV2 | CASRGTGSDEQFF | TGTGCCAGCAGAGGGACAGGTTCGGATGAGCAGTTCTTC
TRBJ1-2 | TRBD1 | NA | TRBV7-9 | CASSTGTGFNYGYTF | TGTGCCAGCAGCACCGGGACAGGGTTTAACTATGGCTACACCTTC
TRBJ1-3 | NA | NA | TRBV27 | CASSFGRIYSGNTIYF | TGTGCCAGCAGTTTCGGCAGGATTTACTCTGGAAACACCATATATTTT
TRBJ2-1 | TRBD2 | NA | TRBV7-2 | CASSPEPLAGGGNEQFF | TGTGCCAGCAGCCCCGAGCCTCTAGCGGGAGGTGGGAATGAGCAGTTCTTC
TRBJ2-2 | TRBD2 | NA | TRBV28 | CASRLAGINTGELFF | TGTGCCAGTCGTCTAGCGGGGATAAACACCGGGGAGCTGTTTTTT
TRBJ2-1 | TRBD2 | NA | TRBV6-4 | CASSDAPGLGKFF | TGTGCCAGCAGTGACGCCCCGGGACTAGGGAAGTTCTTC
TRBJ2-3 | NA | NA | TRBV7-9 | CASSLEGGRWTDTQYF | TGTGCCAGCAGCTTAGAAGGGGGACGTTGGACAGATACGCAGTATTTT
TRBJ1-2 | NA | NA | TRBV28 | CGGGGNYGYTF | TGTGGGGGAGGTGGGAACTATGGCTACACCTTC
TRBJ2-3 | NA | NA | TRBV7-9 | CASSFWGPSDTQYF | TGTGCCAGCAGCTTCTGGGGGCCTTCAGATACGCAGTATTTT